This record covers a single TCR beta chain. As defined, naive CD8 cells were CD45RO-negative and positively selected for CCR7, with terminally differentiated effector memory CD45RA+ cells excluded. The V gene's germline CDR1 is LGHNA and CDR2 YNFKEQ. The V and J ends lost 0 bases and 2 bases respectively, with 9 bases between them. This CDR3 comprises 15 residues. The sample is drawn from a study of shared clonotypes between healthy human individuals. The wider study: Sampling drew on donors who were a couple of women and a few men aged 18 to 49.

The method was immunoSEQ multiplex PCR; TCRdb's version includes in-frame clones alone and lacks a portion of them. The table includes about 2.1 million clones, under 95% detected once. This chain joins TRBV4-2 and TRBJ2-3; no reliable D call. The TCR sequence derives from a man younger than 30 in good health. Some clones in this sample may be carry-over from other donors' samples. Sequenced sample: naive CD8+ T cells from PBMCs. Here the CDR3 reads CASSQDLDPTDTQYF. CDR3 DNA sequence: TGTGCCAGCAGCCAAGATTTAGACCCCACAGATACGCAGTATTTT.